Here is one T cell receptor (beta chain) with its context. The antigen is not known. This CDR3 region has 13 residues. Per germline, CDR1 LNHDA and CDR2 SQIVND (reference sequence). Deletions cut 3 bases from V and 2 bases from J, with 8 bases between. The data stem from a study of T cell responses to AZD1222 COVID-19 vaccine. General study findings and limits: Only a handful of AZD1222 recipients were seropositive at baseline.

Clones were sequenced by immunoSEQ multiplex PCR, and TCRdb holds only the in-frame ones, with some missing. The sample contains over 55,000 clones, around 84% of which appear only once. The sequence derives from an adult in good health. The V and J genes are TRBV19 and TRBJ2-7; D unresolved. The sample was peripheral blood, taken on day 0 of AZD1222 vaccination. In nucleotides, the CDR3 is TGTGCCAGTAGTATCCCCGGACCCTACGAGCAGTACTTC. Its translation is CASSIPGPYEQYF.